This T cell receptor beta chain originates from a study of identical twins. V trimming: 1 base; J trimming: 4 bases; junction bases outside the gene matches: 3. The germline V gene encodes CDR1 SGHTA and CDR2 FQGNSA. The CDR3 loop spans 16 amino acids. TCRdb reprocessed the 5' RACE reads with MiXCR, giving one entry per CDR3 protein. The sample consists of roughly 1,500,000 distinct CDR3 sequences, about 32% of them appearing once. Note on this clonotype: Being one base from a much bigger clone, this may be a read error.

The sequenced material came from cord blood. This sequence originates from a newborn girl in good health. V and J are TRBV7-2 and TRBJ2-1; 11 bases fit TRBD2. CDR3 DNA sequence: TGTGCCAGCAGCTTAGGGGCTAGCGGGAGGTACAATGAGCAGTTCTTC. Protein product: CASSLGASGRYNEQFF.